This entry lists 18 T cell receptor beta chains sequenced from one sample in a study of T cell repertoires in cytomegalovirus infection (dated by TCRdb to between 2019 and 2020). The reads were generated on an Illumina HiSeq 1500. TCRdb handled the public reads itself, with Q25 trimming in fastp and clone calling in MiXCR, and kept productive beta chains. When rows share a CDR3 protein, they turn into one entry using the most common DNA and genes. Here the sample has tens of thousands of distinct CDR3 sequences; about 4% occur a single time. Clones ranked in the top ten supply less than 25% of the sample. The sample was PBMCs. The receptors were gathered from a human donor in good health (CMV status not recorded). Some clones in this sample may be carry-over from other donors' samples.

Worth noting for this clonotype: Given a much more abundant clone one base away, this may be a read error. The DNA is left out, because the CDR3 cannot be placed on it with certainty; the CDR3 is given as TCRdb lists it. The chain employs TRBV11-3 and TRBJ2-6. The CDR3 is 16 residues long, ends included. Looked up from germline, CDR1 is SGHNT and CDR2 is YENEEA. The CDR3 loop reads CASSFGDGSGANVLNF.

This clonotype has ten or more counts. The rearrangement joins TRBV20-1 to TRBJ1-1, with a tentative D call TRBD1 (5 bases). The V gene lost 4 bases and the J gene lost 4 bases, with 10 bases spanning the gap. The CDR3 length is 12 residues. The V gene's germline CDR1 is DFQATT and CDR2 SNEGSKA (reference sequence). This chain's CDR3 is CSAMSGPTEAFF. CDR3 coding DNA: TGCAGTGCTATGTCAGGGCCCACTGAAGCTTTCTTT.

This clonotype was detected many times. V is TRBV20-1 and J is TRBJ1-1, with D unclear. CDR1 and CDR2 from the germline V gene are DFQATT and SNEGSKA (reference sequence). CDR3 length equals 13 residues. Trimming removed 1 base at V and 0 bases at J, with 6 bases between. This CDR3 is CSARVGMNTEAFF. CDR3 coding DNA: TGCAGTGCTAGAGTAGGGATGAACACTGAAGCTTTCTTT.

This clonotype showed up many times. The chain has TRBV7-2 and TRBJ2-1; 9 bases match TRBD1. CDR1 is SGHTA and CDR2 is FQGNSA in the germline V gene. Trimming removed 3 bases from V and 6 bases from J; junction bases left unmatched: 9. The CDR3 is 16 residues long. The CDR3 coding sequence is TGTGCCAGCAGCTTTGACAGGGGGAAAACGGGCAATGAGCAGTTCTTC. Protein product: CASSFDRGKTGNEQFF.

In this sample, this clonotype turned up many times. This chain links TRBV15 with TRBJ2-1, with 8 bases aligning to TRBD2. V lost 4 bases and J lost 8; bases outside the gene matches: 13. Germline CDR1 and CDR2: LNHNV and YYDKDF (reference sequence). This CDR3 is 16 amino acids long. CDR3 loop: CATSIYSGTRDHEQFF. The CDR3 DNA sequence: TGTGCCACCAGCATCTATTCCGGGACTAGAGATCATGAGCAGTTCTTC.

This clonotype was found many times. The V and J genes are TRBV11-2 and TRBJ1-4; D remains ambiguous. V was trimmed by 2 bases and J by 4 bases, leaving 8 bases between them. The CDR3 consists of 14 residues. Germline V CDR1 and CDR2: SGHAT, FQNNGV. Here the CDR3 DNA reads TGTGCCAGCAGCTTACAGTCGGGTAATGAAAAACTGTTTTTT. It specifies CASSLQSGNEKLFF.

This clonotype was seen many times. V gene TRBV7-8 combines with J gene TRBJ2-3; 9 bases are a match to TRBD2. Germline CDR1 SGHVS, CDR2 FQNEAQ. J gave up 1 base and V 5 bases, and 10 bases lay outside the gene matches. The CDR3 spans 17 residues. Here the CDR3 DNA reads TGTGCCAGCAGCCCACGCGGACTAGCGAGACGCACAGATACGCAGTATTTT. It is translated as CASSPRGLARRTDTQYF.

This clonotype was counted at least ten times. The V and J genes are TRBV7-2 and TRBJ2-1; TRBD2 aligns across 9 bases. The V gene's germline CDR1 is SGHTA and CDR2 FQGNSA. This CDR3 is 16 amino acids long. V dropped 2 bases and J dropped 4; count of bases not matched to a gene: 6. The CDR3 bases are TGTGCCAGCAGCTTATCTAGCGGGGCCCTTTACAATGAGCAGTTCTTC. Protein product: CASSLSSGALYNEQFF.

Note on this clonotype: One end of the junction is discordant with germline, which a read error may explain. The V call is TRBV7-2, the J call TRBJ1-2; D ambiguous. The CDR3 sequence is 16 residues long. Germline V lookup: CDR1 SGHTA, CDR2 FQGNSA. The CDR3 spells CASSAVTTPPGYDYTF. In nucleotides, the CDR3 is TGTGCCAGCAGCGCCGTTACCACGCCCCCTGGGTATGACTACACCTTC.

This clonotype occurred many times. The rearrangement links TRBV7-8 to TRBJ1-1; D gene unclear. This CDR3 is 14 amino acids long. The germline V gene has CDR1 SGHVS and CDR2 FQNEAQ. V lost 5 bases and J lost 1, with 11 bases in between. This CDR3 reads CASSRGNRNTEAFF. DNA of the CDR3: TGTGCCAGCAGCAGAGGAAACAGGAACACTGAAGCTTTCTTT.

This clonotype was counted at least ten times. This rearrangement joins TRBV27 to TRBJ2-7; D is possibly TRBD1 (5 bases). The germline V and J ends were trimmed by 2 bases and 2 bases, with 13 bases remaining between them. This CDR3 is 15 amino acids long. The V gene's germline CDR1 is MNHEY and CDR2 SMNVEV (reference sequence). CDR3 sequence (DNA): TGTGCCAGCAGTTTAACTCCAGGGTACGCCTACGAGCAGTACTTC. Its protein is CASSLTPGYAYEQYF.

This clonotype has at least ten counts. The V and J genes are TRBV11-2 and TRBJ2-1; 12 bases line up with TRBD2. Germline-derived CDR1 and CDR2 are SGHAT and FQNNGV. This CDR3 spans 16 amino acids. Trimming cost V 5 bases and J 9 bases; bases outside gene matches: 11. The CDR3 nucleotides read TGTGCCAGCAGCCCCATAGGGGGACTAGCGGGCGGTGAGCAGTTCTTC. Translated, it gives CASSPIGGLAGGEQFF.

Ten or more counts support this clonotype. This chain's CDR3 is CASSYPGETQYF. The CDR3 DNA is TGTGCCAGCAGCTACCCCGGGGAGACCCAGTACTTC. The rearrangement joins TRBV7-8 to TRBJ2-5; D is ambiguous. The germline V gene encodes CDR1 SGHVS and CDR2 FQNEAQ. V was shortened by 4 bases and J by 5 bases, with 8 bases between the two germline ends. The CDR3 loop spans 12 amino acids.

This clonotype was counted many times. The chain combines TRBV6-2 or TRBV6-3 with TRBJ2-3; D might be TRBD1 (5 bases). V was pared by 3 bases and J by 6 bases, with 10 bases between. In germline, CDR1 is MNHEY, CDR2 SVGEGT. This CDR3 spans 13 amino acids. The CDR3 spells CASSYQGLDTQYF. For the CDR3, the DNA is TGTGCCAGCAGTTATCAGGGATTGGATACGCAGTATTTT.

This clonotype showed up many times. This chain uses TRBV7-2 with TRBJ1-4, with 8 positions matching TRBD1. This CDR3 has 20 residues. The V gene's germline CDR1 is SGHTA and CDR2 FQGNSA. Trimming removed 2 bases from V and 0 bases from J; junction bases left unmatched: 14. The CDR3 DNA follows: TGTGCCAGCAGCTTATCTCTAGGGACAGGCCGATATGCAACTAATGAAAAACTGTTTTTT. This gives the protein CASSLSLGTGRYATNEKLFF.

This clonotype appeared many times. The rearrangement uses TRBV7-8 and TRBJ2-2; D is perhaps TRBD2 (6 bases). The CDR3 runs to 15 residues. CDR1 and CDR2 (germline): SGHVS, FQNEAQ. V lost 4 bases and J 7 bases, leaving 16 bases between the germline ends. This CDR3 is CASSSNSGAHGELFF. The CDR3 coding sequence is TGTGCCAGCAGCTCCAACTCGGGAGCGCACGGGGAGCTGTTTTTT.

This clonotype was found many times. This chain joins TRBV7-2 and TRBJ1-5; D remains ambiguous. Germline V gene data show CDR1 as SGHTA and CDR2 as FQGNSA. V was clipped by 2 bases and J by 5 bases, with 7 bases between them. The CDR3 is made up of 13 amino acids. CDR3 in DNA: TGTGCCAGCAGCTTAATTCGGGATCAGCCCCAGCATTTT. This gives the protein CASSLIRDQPQHF.

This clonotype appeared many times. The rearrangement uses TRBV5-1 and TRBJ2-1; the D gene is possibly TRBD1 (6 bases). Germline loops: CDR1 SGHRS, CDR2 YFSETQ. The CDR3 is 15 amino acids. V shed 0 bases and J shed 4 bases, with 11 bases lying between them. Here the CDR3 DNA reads TGCGCCAGCAGCTTGGAAGGACAGATGTACAATGAGCAGTTCTTC. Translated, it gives CASSLEGQMYNEQFF.